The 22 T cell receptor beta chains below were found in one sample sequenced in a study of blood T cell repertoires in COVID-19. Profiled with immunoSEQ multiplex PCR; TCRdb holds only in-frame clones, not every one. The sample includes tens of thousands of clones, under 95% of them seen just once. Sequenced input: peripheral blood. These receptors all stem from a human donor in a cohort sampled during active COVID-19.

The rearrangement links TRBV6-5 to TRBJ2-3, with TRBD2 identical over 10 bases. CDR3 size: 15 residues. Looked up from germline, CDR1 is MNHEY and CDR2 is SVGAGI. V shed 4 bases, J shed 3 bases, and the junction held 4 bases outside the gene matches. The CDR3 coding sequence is TGTGCCAGCAGTTCTAGCGGGAGTCGTACAGATACGCAGTATTTT. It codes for CASSSSGSRTDTQYF.

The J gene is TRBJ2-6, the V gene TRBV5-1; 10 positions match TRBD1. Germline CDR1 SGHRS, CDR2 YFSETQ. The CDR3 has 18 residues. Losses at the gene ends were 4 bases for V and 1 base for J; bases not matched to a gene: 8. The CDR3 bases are TGCGCCAGCAGCGGGGCGGGACAGGGGTTTTCTGGGGCCAACGTCCTGACTTTC. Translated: CASSGAGQGFSGANVLTF.

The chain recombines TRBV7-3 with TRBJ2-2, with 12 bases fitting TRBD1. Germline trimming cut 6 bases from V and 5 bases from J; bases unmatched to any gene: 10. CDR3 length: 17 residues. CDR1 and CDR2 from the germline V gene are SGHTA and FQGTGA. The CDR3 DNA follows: TGTGCCAGCAGTGTTACCGGGACAGGGGGCCTAACCGGGGAGCTGTTTTTT. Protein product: CASSVTGTGGLTGELFF.

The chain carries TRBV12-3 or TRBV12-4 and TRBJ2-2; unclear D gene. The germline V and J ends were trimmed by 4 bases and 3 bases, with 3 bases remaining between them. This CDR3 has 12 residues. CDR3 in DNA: TGTGCCAGCAGTTCCGACACCGGGGAGCTGTTTTTT. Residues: CASSSDTGELFF.

This CDR3 reads CASSPSGSWGITDTQYF. The DNA for the CDR3 is TGTGCCAGCTCACCTAGCGGGAGCTGGGGCATCACAGATACGCAGTATTTT. The chain joins TRBV18 to TRBJ2-3, with TRBD2 identical over 9 bases. From germline, CDR1 is KGHSH and CDR2 LQKENI. This CDR3 spans 17 amino acids. The ends lost 3 bases at V and 2 bases at J; junction bases unmatched: 9.

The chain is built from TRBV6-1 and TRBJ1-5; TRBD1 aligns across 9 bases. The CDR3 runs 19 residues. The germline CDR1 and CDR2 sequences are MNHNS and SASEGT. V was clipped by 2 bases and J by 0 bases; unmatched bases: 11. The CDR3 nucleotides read TGTGCCAGCAGTGAACTCATAACAGGGGGCTCCTATAGCAATCAGCCCCAGCATTTT. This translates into CASSELITGGSYSNQPQHF.

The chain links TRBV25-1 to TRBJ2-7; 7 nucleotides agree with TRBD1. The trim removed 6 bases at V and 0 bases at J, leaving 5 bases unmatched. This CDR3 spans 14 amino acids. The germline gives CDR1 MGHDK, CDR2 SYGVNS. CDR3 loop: CASRGAGGSYEQYF. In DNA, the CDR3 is TGTGCCAGCAGAGGTGCAGGGGGCTCCTACGAGCAGTACTTC.

CDR3 bases: TGTGCCAGCAGCCCTACGGCGGGTCGTAATTCACCCCTCCACTTT. Translation gives CASSPTAGRNSPLHF. This chain joins TRBV9 and TRBJ1-6; the D is unclear. CDR1 and CDR2 from the germline V gene are SGDLS and YYNGEE. The CDR3 runs to 15 residues. V lost 4 bases to trimming and J lost 6 bases, with 14 bases between them.

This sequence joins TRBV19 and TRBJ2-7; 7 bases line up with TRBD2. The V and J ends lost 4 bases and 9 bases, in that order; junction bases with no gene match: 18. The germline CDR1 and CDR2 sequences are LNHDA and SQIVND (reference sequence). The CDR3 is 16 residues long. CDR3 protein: CASSRPDRGLSTRQYF. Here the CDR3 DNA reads TGTGCCAGTAGTAGGCCCGACCGGGGACTATCTACGAGGCAGTACTTC. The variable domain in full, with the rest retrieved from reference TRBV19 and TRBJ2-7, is DGGITQSPKYLFRKEGQNVTLSCEQNLNHDAMYWYRQDPGQGLRLIYYSQIVNDFQKGDIAEGYSVSREKKESFPLTVTSAQKNPTAFYLCASSRPDRGLSTRQYFGPGTRLTVT.

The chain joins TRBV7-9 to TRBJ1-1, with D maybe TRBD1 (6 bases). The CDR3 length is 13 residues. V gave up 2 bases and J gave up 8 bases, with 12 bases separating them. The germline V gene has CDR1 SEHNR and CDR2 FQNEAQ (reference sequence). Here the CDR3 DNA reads TGTGCCAGCAGCTTATCTGAGGGGACAGAAGCTTTCTTT. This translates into CASSLSEGTEAFF. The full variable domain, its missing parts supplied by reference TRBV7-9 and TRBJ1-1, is DTGVSQNPRHKITKRGQNVTFRCDPISEHNRLYWYRQTLGQGPEFLTYFQNEAQLEKSRLLSDRFSAERPKGSFSTLEIQRTEQGDSAMYLCASSLSEGTEAFFGQGTRLTVV.

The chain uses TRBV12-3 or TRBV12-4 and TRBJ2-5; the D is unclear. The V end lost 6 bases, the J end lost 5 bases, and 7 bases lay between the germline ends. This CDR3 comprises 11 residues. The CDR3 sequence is CASSVSETQYF. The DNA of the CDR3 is TGTGCCAGCAGCGTCAGTGAGACCCAGTACTTC.

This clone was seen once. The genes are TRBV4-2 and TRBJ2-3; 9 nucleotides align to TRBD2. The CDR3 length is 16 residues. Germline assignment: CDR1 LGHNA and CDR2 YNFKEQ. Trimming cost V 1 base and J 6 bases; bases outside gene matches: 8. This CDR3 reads CASSQGTREGLDTQYF. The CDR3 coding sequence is TGTGCCAGCAGCCAAGGTACGCGGGAGGGCCTGGATACGCAGTATTTT.

The CDR3 DNA reads as TGTGCCAGCAGCTTAGGCAGGGGGCATATCGGGGAGCTGTTTTTT. Amino acid sequence: CASSLGRGHIGELFF. The chain carries TRBV11-2 and TRBJ2-2; 8 bases are shared with TRBD1. This CDR3 is 15 amino acids long. The trim removed 1 base at V and 7 bases at J, leaving 5 bases unmatched. CDR1 and CDR2 from the germline V gene are SGHAT and FQNNGV.

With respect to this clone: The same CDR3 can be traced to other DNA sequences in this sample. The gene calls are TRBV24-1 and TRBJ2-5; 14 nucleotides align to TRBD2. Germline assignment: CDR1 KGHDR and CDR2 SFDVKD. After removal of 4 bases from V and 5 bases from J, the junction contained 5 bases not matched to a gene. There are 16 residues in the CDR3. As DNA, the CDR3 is TGTGCCACCAGTGACCCGGGACTAGCGGGAGTTGAGACCCAGTACTTC. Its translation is CATSDPGLAGVETQYF.

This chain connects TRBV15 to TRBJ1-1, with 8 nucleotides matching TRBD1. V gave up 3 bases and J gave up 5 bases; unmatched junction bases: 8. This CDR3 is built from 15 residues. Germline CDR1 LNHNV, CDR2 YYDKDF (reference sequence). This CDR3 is CATSRDRADFTEAFF. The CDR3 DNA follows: TGTGCCACCAGCAGGGACAGGGCGGATTTTACTGAAGCTTTCTTT.

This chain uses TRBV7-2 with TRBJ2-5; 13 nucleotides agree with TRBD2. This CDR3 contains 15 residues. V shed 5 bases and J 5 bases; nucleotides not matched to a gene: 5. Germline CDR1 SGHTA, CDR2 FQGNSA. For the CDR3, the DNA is TGTGCCAGCAGCGGACTAGCGGGAGTAAGGGAGACCCAGTACTTC. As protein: CASSGLAGVRETQYF.

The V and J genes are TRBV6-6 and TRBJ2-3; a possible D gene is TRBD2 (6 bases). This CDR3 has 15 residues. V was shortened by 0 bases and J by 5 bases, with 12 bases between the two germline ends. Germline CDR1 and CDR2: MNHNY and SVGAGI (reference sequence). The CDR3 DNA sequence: TGTGCCAGCAGTTACTCAACCGGGAGAGGAGATACGCAGTATTTT. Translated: CASSYSTGRGDTQYF.

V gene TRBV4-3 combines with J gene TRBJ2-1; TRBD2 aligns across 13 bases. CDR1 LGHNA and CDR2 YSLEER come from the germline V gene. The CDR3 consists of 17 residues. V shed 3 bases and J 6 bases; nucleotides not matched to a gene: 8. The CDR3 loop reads CASSQARLAGGLNEQFF. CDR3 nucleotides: TGCGCCAGCAGCCAGGCTCGACTAGCGGGAGGACTCAATGAGCAGTTCTTC.

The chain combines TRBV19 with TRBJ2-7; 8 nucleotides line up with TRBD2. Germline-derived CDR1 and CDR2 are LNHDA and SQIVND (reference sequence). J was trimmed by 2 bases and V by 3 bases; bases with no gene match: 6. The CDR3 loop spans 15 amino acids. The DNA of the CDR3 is TGTGCCAGTAGTATCGGGCCCGGGAGGGCCTACGAGCAGTACTTC. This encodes CASSIGPGRAYEQYF.

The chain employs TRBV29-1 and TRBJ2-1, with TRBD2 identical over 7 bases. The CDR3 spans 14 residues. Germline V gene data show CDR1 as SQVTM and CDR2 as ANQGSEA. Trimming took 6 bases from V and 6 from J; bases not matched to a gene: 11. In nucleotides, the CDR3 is TGCAGCGTACCGACGCTGGGGGGGACCAATGAGCAGTTCTTC. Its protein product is CSVPTLGGTNEQFF.

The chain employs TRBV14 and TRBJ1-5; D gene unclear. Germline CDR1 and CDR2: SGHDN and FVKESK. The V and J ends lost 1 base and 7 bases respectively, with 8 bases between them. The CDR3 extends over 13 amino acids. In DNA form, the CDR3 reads TGTGCCAGCAGCCAAGGCCAACGGCAGCCCCAGCATTTT. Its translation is CASSQGQRQPQHF.

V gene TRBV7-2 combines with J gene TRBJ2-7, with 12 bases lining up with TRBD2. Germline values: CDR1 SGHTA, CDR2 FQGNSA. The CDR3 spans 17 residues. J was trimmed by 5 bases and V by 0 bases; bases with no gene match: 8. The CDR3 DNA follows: TGTGCCAGCAGCTTAGCCGGGACTAGCGGGTTAAAGAACGAGCAGTACTTC. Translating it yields CASSLAGTSGLKNEQYF.